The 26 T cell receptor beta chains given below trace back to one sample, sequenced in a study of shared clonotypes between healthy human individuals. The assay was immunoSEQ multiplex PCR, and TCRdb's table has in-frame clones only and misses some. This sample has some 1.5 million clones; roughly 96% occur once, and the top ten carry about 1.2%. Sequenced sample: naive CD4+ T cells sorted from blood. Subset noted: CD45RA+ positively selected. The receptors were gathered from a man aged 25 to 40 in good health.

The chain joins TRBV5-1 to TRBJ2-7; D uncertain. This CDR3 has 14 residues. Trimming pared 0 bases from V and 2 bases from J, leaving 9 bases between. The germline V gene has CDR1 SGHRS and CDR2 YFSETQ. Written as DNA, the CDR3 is TGCGCCAGCAGCTTGGACCATAGTACCTACGAGCAGTACTTC. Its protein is CASSLDHSTYEQYF.

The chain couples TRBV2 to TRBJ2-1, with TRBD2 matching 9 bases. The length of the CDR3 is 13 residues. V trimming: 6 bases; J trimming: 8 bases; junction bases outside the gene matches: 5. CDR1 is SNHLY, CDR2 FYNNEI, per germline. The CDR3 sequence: CASRTSGIDEQFF. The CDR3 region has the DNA TGTGCCAGCAGGACTAGCGGAATCGATGAGCAGTTCTTC.

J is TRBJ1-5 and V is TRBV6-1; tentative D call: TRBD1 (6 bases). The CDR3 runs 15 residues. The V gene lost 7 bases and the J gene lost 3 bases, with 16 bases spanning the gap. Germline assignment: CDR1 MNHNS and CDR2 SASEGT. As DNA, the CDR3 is TGTGCCAGCAAGGGGGACTCCGTCATCAATCAGCCCCAGCATTTT. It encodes CASKGDSVINQPQHF.

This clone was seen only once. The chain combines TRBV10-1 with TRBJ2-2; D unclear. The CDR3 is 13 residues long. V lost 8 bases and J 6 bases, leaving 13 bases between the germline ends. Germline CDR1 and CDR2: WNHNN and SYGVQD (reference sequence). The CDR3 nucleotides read TGCGCCAGCGGGCCTAGTGGACCCGGGGAGCTGTTTTTT. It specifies CASGPSGPGELFF.

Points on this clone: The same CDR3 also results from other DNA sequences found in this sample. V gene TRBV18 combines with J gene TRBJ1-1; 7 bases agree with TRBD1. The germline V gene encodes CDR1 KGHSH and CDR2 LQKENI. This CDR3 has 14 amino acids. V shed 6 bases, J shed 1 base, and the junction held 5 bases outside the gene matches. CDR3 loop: CASSPGGGNTEAFF. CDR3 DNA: TGTGCCAGCTCCCCAGGGGGGGGGAACACTGAAGCTTTCTTT.

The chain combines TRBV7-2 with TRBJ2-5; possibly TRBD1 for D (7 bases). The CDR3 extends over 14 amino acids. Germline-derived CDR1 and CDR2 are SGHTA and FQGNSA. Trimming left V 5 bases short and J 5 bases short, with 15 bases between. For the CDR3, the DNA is TGTGCCAGCAGCCAGACAGGGACTTTGGAGACCCAGTACTTC. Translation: CASSQTGTLETQYF.

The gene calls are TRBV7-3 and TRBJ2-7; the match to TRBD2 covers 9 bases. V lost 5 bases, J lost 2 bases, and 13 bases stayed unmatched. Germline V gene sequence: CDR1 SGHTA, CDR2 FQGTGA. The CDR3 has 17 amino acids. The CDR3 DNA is TGTGCCAGCAGCGCCCTGGGACTAGCTGCGGAGACCTACGAGCAGTACTTC. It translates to CASSALGLAAETYEQYF.

The CDR3 protein is CASSQRQGGTGELFF. For the CDR3, the DNA is TGTGCCAGCAGCCAACGACAGGGTGGAACCGGGGAGCTGTTTTTT. The chain employs TRBV14 and TRBJ2-2; TRBD1 aligns across 7 bases. CDR3 length equals 15 residues. Per germline, CDR1 SGHDN and CDR2 FVKESK. V shed 2 bases, J shed 5 bases, and the junction held 5 bases outside the gene matches.

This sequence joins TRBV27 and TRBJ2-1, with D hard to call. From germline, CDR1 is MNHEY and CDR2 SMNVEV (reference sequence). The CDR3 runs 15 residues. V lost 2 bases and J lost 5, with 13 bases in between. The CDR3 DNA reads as TGTGCCAGCAGTTTAAGTCCCGTCGGACACAATGAGCAGTTCTTC. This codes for CASSLSPVGHNEQFF.

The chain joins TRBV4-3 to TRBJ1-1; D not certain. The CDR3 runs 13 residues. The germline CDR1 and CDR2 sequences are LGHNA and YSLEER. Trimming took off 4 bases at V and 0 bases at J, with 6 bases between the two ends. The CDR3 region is CASSRQVNTEAFF. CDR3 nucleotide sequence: TGCGCCAGCAGCCGACAAGTGAACACTGAAGCTTTCTTT.

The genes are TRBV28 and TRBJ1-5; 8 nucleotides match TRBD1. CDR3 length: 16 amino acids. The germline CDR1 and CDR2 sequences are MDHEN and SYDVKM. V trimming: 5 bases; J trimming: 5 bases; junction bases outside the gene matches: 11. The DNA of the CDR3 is TGTGCCAGCAGTGACAGGGGATTCCCCCTCGATCAGCCCCAGCATTTT. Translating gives CASSDRGFPLDQPQHF.

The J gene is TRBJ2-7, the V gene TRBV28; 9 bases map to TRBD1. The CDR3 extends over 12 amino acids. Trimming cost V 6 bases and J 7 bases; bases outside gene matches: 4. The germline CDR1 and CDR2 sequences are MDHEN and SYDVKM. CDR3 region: CASRLTGGEQYF. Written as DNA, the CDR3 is TGTGCCAGCAGATTGACAGGGGGGGAGCAGTACTTC.

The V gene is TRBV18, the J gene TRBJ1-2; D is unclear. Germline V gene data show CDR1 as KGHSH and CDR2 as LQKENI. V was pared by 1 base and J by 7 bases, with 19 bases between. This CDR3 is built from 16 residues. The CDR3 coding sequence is TGTGCCAGCTCACCACTGGCCCCCAGGACGGATTTTGGCTACACCTTC. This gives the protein CASSPLAPRTDFGYTF.

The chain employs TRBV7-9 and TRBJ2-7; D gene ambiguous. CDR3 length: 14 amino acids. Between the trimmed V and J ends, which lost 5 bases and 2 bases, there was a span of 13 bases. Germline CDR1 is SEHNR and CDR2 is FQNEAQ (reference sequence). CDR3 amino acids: CASSRAPGTYEQYF. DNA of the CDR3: TGTGCCAGCAGCCGTGCCCCAGGCACCTACGAGCAGTACTTC.

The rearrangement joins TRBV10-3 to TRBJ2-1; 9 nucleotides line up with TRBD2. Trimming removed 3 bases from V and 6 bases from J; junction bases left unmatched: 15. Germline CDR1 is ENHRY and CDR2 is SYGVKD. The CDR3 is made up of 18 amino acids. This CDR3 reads CAISDPGIAGEVSNEQFF. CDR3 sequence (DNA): TGTGCCATCAGTGATCCCGGTATAGCGGGAGAAGTTAGCAATGAGCAGTTCTTC.

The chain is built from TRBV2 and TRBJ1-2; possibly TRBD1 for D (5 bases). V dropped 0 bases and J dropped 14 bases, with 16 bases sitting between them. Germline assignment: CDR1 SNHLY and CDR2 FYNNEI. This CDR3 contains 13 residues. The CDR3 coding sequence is TGTGCCAGCAGTGAAGCGCTTCTCAGGGTGCGGACCTTC. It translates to CASSEALLRVRTF.

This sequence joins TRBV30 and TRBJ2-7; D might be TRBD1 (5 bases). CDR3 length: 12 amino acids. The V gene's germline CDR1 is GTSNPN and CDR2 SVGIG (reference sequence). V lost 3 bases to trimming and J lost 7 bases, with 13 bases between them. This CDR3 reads CAWSGHFGEQYF. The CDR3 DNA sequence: TGTGCCTGGAGCGGACACTTCGGGGAGCAGTACTTC.

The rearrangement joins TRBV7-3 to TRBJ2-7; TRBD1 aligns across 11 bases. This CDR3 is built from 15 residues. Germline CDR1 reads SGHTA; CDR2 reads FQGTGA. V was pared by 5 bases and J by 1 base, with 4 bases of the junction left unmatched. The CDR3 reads CASSPGQGVSYEQYF. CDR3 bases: TGTGCCAGCAGCCCGGGACAGGGGGTATCCTACGAGCAGTACTTC.

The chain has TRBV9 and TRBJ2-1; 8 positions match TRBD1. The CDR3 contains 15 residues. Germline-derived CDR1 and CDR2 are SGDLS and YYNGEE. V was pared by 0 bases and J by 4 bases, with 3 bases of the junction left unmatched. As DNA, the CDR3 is TGTGCCAGCAGCGTAGACAGGGGGTTTTACAATGAGCAGTTCTTC. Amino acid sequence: CASSVDRGFYNEQFF.

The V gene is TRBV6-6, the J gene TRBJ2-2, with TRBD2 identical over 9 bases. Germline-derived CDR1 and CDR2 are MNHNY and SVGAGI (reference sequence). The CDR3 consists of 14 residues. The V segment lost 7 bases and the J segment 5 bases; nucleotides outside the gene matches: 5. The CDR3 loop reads CASIGGRGTGELFF. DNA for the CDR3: TGTGCCAGCATTGGCGGGAGGGGAACCGGGGAGCTGTTTTTT.

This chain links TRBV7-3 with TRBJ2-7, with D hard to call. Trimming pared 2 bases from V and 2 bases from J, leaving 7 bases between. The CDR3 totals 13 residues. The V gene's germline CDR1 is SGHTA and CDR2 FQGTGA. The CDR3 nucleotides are TGTGCCAGCAGCTTAGGGGTAACCTACGAGCAGTACTTC. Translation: CASSLGVTYEQYF.

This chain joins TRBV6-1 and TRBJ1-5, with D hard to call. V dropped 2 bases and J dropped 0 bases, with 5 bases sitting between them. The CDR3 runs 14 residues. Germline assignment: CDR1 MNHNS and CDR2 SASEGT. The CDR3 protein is CASSERDSNQPQHF. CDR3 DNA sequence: TGTGCCAGCAGTGAACGGGATAGCAATCAGCCCCAGCATTTT.

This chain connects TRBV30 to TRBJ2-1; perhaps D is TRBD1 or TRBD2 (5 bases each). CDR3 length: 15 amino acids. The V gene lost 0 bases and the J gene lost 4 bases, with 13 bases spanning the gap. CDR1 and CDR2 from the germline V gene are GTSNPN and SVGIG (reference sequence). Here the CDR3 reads CAWSVGVFGYNEQFF. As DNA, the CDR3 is TGTGCCTGGAGTGTGGGGGTGTTCGGATACAATGAGCAGTTCTTC.

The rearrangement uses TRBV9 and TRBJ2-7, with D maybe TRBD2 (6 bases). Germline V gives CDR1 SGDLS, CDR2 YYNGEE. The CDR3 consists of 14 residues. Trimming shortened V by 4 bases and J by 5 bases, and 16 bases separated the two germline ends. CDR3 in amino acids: CASSPGAQNDEQYF. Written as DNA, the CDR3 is TGTGCCAGCAGCCCGGGAGCCCAGAACGACGAGCAGTACTTC.

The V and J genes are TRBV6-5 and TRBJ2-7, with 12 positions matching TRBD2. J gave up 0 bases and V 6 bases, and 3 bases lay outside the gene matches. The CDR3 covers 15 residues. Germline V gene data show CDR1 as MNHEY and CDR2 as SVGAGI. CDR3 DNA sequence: TGTGCCAGCAGCCAGGGACTAGCGGGCTCCTACGAGCAGTACTTC. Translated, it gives CASSQGLAGSYEQYF.

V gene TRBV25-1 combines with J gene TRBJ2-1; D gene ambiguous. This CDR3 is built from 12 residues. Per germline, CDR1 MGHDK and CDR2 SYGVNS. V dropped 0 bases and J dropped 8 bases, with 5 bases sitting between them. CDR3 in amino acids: CASSEYGHEQFF. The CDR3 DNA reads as TGTGCCAGCAGTGAATATGGTCATGAGCAGTTCTTC.